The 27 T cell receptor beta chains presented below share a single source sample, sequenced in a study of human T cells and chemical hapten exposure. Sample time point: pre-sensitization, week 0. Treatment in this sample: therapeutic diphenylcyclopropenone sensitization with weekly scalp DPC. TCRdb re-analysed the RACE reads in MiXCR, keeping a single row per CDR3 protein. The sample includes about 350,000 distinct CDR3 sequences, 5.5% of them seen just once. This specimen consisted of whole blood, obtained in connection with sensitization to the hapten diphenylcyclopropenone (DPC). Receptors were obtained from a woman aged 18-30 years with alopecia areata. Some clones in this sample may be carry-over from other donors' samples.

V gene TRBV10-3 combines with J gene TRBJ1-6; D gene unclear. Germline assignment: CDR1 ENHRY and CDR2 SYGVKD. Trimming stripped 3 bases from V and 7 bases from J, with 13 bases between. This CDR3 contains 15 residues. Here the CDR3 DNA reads TGTGCCATCAGTGATCAACCCCGAATCAATTCACCCCTCCACTTT. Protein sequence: CAISDQPRINSPLHF.

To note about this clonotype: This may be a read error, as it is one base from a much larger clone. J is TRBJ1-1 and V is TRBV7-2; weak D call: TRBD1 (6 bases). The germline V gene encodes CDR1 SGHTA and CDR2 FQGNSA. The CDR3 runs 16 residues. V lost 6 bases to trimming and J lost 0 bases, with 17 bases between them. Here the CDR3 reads CASRRGGGYMNTEAFF. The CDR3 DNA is TGTGCCAGCAGACGCGGGGGCGGTTACATGAACACTGAAGCTTTCTTT.

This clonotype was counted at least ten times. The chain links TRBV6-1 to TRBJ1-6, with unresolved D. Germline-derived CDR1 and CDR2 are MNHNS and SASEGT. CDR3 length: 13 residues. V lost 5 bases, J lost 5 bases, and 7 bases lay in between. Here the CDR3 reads CASSQRDNSPLHF. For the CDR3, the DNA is TGTGCCAGCAGTCAGCGGGATAATTCACCCCTCCACTTT.

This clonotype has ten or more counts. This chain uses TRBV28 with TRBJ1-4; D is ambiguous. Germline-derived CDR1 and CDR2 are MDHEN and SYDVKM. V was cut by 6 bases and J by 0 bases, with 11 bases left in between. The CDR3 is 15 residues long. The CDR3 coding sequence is TGTGCCAGCAGCTATAACAGCGCAACTAATGAAAAACTGTTTTTT. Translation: CASSYNSATNEKLFF. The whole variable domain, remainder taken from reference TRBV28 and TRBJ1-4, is DVKVTQSSRYLVKRTGEKVFLECVQDMDHENMFWYRQDPGLGLRLIYFSYDVKMKEKGDIPEGYSVSREKKERFSLILESASTNQTSMYLCASSYNSATNEKLFFGSGTQLSVL.

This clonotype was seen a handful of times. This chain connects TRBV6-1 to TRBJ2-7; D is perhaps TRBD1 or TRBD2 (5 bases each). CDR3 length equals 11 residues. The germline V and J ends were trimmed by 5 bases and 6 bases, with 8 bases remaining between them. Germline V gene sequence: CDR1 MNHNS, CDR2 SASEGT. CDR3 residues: CASSTRGEQYF. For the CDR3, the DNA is TGTGCCAGCAGTACGAGGGGCGAGCAGTACTTC.

This CDR3 reads CASSPDYLYGYTF. The CDR3 nucleotides read TGTGCCAGCAGCCCGGATTACTTATATGGCTACACCTTC. The chain employs TRBV12-3 or TRBV12-4 and TRBJ1-2; D ambiguous. Deletions cut 6 bases from V and 5 bases from J, with 13 bases between. The CDR3 has 13 amino acids.

Written as DNA, the CDR3 is TGCGCCAGCAGCCAAGCAGGCAGCGGGGTACGGTCTAGCACAGATACGCAGTATTTT. As protein: CASSQAGSGVRSSTDTQYF. The chain recombines TRBV4-3 with TRBJ2-3; 7 bases are shared with TRBD2. The CDR3 runs 19 residues. Unmatched junction bases numbered 13, after V lost 1 base and J lost 0 bases. Per the germline V gene, CDR1 is LGHNA and CDR2 is YSLEER.

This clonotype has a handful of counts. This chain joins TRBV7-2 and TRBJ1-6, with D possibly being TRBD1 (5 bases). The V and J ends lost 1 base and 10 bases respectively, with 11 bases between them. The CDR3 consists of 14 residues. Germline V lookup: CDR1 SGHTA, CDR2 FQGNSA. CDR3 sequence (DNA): TGTGCCAGCAGCTTAGTGGGGGTTCAATCACCCCTCCACTTT. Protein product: CASSLVGVQSPLHF.

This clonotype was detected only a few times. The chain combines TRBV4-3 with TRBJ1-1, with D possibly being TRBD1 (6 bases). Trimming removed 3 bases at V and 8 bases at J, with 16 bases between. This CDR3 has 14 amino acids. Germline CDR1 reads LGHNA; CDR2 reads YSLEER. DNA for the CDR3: TGCGCCAGCAGCCAGGGGGGCAGGCCCTTAGAAGCTTTCTTT. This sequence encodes CASSQGGRPLEAFF.

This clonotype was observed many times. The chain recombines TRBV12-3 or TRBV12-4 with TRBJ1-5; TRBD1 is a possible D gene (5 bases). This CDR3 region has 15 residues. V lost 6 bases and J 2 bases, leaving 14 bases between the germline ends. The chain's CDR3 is CASRFRELGNQPQHF. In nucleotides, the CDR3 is TGTGCCAGCAGATTCAGGGAACTTGGCAATCAGCCCCAGCATTTT.

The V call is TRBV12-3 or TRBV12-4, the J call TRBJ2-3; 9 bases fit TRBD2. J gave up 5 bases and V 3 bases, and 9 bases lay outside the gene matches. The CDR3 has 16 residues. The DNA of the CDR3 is TGTGCCAGCAGTTTTCGTCCAAGCGGGGGGTTAGATACGCAGTATTTT. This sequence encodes CASSFRPSGGLDTQYF.

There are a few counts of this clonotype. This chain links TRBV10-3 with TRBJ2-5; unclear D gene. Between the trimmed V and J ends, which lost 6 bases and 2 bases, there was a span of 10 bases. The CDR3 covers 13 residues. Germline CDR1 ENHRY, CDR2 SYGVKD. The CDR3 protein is CAISLYLQETQYF. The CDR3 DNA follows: TGTGCCATCAGCCTCTACCTTCAAGAGACCCAGTACTTC.

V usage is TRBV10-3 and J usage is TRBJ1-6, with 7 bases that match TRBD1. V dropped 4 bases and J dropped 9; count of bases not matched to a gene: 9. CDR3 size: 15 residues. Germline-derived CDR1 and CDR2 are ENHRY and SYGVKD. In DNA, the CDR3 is TGTGCCATCAGTGGAACAGGGGTTTTAGGTTCACCCCTCCACTTT. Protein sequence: CAISGTGVLGSPLHF.

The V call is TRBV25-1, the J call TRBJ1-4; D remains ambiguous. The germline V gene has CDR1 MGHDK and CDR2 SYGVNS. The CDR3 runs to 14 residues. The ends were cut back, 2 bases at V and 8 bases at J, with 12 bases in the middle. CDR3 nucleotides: TGTGCCAGCAGTGAACCCCAGGATGACGAAAAACTGTTTTTT. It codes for CASSEPQDDEKLFF. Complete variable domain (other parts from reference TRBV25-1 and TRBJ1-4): EADIYQTPRYLVIGTGKKITLECSQTMGHDKMYWYQQDPGMELHLIHYSYGVNSTEKGDLSSESTVSRIRTEHFPLTLESARPSHTSQYLCASSEPQDDEKLFFGSGTQLSVL.

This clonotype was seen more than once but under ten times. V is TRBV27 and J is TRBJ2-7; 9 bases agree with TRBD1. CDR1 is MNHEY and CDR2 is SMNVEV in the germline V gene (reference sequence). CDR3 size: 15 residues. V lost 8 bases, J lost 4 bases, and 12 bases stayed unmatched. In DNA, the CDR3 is TGTGCCAGCGGACGCCGGACAGGGGAAAGGTACGAGCAGTACTTC. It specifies CASGRRTGERYEQYF.

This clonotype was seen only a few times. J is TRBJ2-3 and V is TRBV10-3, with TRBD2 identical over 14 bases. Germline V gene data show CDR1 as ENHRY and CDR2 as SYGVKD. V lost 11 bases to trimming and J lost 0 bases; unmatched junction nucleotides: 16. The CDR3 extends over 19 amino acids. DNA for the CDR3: TGTGCCGTCAACTCCGTGACTAGCGGGGGGGCAGGTAGCACAGATACGCAGTATTTT. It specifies CAVNSVTSGGAGSTDTQYF.

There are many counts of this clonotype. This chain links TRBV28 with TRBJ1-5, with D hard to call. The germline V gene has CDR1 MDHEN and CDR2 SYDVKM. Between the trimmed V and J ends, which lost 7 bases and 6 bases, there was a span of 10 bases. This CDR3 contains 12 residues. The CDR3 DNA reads TGTGCCAGCACAAATCCCGGTCAGCCCCAGCATTTT. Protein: CASTNPGQPQHF.

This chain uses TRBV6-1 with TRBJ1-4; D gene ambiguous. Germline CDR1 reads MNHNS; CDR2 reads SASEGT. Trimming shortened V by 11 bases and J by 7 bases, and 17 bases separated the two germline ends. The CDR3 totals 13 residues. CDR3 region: CACVEVLGEKLFF. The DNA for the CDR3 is TGTGCCTGCGTCGAGGTTTTGGGTGAAAAACTGTTTTTT.

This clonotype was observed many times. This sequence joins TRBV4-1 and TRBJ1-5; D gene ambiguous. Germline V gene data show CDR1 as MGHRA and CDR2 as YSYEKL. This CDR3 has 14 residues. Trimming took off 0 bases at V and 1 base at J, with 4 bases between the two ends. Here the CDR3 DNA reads TGCGCCAGCAGCCAAGAGGGGAGCAATCAGCCCCAGCATTTT. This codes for CASSQEGSNQPQHF.

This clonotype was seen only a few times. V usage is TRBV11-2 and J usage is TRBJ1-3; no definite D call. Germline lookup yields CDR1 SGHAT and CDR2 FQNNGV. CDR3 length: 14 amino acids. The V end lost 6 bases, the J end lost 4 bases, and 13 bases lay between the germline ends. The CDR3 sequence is CASRPRGRGNTIYF. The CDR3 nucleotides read TGTGCCAGCAGGCCCCGAGGCCGAGGAAACACCATATATTTT.

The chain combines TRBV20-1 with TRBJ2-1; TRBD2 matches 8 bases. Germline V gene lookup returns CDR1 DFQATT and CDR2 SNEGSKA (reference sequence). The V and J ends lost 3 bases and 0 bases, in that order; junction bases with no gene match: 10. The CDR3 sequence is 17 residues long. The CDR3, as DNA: TGCAGTGCTAGCGGAGCGGGGGCACAGAGCTCCTACAATGAGCAGTTCTTC. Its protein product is CSASGAGAQSSYNEQFF.

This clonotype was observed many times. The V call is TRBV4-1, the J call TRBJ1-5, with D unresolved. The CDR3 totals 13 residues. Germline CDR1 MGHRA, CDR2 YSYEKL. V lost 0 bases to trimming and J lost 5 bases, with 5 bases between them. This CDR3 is CASSQDLDQPQHF. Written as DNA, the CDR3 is TGCGCCAGCAGCCAAGATCTGGATCAGCCCCAGCATTTT.

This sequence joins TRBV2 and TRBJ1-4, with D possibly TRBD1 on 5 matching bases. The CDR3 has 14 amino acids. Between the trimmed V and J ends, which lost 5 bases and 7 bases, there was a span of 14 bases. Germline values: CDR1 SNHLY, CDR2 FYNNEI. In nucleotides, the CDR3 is TGTGCCAGCAGTCAGCGGACAAAAGCTGAAAAACTGTTTTTT. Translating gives CASSQRTKAEKLFF. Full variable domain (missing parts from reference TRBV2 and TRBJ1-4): EPEVTQTPSHQVTQMGQEVILRCVPISNHLYFYWYRQILGQKVEFLVSFYNNEISEKSEIFDDQFSVERPDGSNFTLKIRSTKLEDSAMYFCASSQRTKAEKLFFGSGTQLSVL.

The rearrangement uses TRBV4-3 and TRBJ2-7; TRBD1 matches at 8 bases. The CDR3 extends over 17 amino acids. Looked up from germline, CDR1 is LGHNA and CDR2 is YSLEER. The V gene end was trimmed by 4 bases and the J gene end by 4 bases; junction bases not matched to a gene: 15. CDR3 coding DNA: TGCGCCAGCAGCCCCCATCACGGGGACAGGTCTGGGTACGAGCAGTACTTC. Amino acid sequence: CASSPHHGDRSGYEQYF.

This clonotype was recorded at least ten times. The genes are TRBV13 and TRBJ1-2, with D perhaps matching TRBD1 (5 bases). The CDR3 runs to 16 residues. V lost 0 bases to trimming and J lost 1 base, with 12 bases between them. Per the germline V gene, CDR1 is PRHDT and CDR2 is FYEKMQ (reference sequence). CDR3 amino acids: CASSLGGGLHNYGYTF. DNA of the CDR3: TGTGCCAGCAGCTTAGGTGGGGGACTACATAACTATGGCTACACCTTC. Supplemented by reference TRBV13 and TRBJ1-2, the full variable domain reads AAGVIQSPRHLIKEKRETATLKCYPIPRHDTVYWYQQGPGQDPQFLISFYEKMQSDKGSIPDRFSAQQFSDYHSELNMSSLELGDSALYFCASSLGGGLHNYGYTFGSGTRLTVV.

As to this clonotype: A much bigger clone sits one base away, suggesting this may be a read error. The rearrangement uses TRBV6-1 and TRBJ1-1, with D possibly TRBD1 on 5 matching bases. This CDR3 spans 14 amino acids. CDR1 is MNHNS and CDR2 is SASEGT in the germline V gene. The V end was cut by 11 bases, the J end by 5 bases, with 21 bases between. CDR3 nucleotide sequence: TGTGCCGGATCACCGGATAGCGGGGGGACTGAAGCTTTCTTT. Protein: CAGSPDSGGTEAFF.

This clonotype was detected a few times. In nucleotides, the CDR3 is TGTGCCAGCAGCAAAGGACGAGGGGATCAGCCCCAGCATTTT. It translates to CASSKGRGDQPQHF. The chain joins TRBV21-1 to TRBJ1-5; TRBD1 reflects the table's D call only, with no check against the DNA. TRBV21-1 is given as a pseudogene. The CDR3 spans 14 residues.